A single sample is the source of the 7 T cell receptor beta chains below, sequenced in a study of CD8+CD57+ T cells in acquired aplastic anemia. TCR beta VDJ and CDR3 profiles were obtained from a genomic DNA template. TCRdb reprocessed the reads via MiXCR and lists one record per CDR3 protein. In the table there are some 160,000 distinct CDR3 sequences, about 50% of which are singletons. Sequencing was done on patients that had shown CD8+CD57+ cell expansion by flow cytometry. The sequenced sample was sorted CD4+, CD8+, or CD8+CD57+ T cells (not recorded which) from PBMCs. These receptors came from a human donor with aplastic anemia.

The rearrangement uses TRBV29-1 and TRBJ2-5, with TRBD2 matching 7 bases. CDR1 and CDR2 (germline): SQVTM, ANQGSEA. Trimming at V came to 3 bases and at J to 2 bases, leaving 6 bases not matched to a gene. This CDR3 has 14 residues. The CDR3 spells CSVERTSAQETQYF. CDR3 sequence (DNA): TGCAGCGTTGAGAGAACTAGCGCGCAAGAGACCCAGTACTTC.

This clonotype has just a few counts. The chain joins TRBV4-3 to TRBJ2-5, with D perhaps matching TRBD2 (5 bases). V dropped 0 bases and J dropped 4 bases, with 12 bases sitting between them. The CDR3 contains 15 residues. Per the germline V gene, CDR1 is LGHNA and CDR2 is YSLEER. The CDR3 protein is CASSQDGGTRETQYF. For the CDR3, the DNA is TGCGCCAGCAGCCAAGACGGAGGCACCCGAGAGACCCAGTACTTC.

There are many counts of this clonotype. This sequence joins TRBV11-3 and TRBJ1-1; tentatively, D is TRBD1 (5 bases). V lost 4 bases to trimming and J lost 8 bases, with 11 bases between them. This CDR3 has 12 residues. Germline V gives CDR1 SGHNT, CDR2 YENEEA. CDR3: CASSSAKGEAFF. The DNA of the CDR3 is TGTGCCAGCAGCTCTGCCAAGGGGGAAGCTTTCTTT.

This clonotype was seen a few times. This chain links TRBV20-1 with TRBJ1-6; D unclear. The CDR3 loop spans 14 amino acids. The ends were cut back, 2 bases at V and 8 bases at J, with 13 bases in the middle. Germline assignment: CDR1 DFQATT and CDR2 SNEGSKA (reference sequence). The CDR3 bases are TGCAGTGCTAGAAGCTTCCTTCAAGATTCACCCCTCCACTTT. Protein: CSARSFLQDSPLHF.

V and J are TRBV30 and TRBJ2-7; perhaps D is TRBD1 or TRBD2 (5 bases each). The V end was cut by 1 base, the J end by 3 bases, with 28 bases between. The CDR3 totals 19 residues. Germline V gene lookup returns CDR1 GTSNPN and CDR2 SVGIG (reference sequence). CDR3 coding DNA: TGTGCCTGGAGTGCCACGAGCGGAACCTGGGGGTTCGGGATCTACGAGCAGTACTTC. Protein product: CAWSATSGTWGFGIYEQYF.

This chain joins TRBV7-3 and TRBJ1-2; D is ambiguous. This CDR3 has 13 residues. CDR1 is SGHTA and CDR2 is FQGTGA in the germline V gene. V was shortened by 5 bases and J by 4 bases, with 11 bases between the two germline ends. CDR3 sequence: CASSLGPSYGYTF. The CDR3 DNA is TGTGCCAGCAGCCTTGGGCCGTCCTATGGCTACACCTTC.

This clonotype occurred many times. The chain is built from TRBV14 and TRBJ2-7, with TRBD2 identical over 10 bases. CDR1 SGHDN and CDR2 FVKESK come from the germline V gene. The trim removed 6 bases at V and 1 base at J, leaving 6 bases unmatched. This CDR3 region has 15 residues. The CDR3 is CASRAAGGKSYEQYF. The CDR3 region has the DNA TGTGCCAGCAGGGCAGCGGGAGGGAAGTCCTACGAGCAGTACTTC. The whole variable domain, remainder taken from reference TRBV14 and TRBJ2-7, is EAGVTQFPSHSVIEKGQTVTLRCDPISGHDNLYWYRRVMGKEIKFLLHFVKESKQDESGMPNNRFLAERTGGTYSTLKVQPAELEDSGVYFCASRAAGGKSYEQYFGPGTRLTVT.